The following is a T cell receptor beta chain sequence with its context. Its cognate antigen is unknown. CDR3 size: 13 residues. V was pared by 7 bases and J by 7 bases, with 3 bases of the junction left unmatched. In germline, CDR1 is LNHDA, CDR2 SQIVND (reference sequence). It was second doses at about 4 or about 12 weeks that were pooled. Clones were read by immunoSEQ multiplex PCR, and TCRdb kept only the in-frame ones, dropping some. The sample comprises more than 85,000 clones, 80% to 95% of which are singletons, and 2% to 2.5% rests with the top ten. This sample was included in a study of T cell responses to AZD1222 COVID-19 vaccine. General observations from the study: Two AZD1222 administrations were followed by greater Spike-specific TCR breadth and depth. Only 5 or 6 people who got AZD1222 tested seropositive at baseline. Among vaccine-associated CD4 TCRs, coverage spanned spike, with dominance at 160-218 and 743-854.

This receptor was identified in an adult who received the AZD1222 COVID-19 vaccine. Sequencing was performed on peripheral blood, taken 28 days after the second AZD1222 dose. V usage is TRBV19 and J usage is TRBJ1-4; 10 bases map to TRBD1. The CDR3 loop reads CASKGQGSEKLFF. The CDR3 DNA sequence: TGTGCCAGTAAGGGACAGGGGTCTGAAAAACTGTTTTTT.